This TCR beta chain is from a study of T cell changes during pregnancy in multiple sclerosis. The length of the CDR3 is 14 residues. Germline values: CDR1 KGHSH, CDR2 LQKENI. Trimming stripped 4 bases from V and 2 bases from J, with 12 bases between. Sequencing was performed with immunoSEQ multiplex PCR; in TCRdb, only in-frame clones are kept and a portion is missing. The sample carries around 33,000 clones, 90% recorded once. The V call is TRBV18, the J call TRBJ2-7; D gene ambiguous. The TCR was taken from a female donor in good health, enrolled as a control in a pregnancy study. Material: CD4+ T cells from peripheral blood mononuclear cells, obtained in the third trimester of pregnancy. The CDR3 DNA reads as TGTGCCAGCTCACGGCCAGCGATCCCCTACGAGCAGTACTTC. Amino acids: CASSRPAIPYEQYF.